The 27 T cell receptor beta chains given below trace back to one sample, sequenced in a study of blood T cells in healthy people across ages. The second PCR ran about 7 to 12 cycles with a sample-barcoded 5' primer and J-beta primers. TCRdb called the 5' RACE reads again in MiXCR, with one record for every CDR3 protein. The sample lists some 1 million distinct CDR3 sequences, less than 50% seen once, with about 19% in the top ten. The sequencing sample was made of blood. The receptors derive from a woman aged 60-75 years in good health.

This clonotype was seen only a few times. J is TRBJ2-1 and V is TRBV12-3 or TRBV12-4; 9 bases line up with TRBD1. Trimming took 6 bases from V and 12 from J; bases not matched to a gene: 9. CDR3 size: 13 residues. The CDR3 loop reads CASSPTGGSGQFF. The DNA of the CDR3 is TGTGCCAGCAGCCCGACAGGGGGTAGTGGGCAGTTCTTC.

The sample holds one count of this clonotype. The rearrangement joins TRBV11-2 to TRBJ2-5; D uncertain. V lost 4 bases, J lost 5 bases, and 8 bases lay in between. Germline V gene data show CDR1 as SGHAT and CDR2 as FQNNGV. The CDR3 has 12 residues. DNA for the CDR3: TGTGCCAGCAGCTCGTACACGGAGACCCAGTACTTC. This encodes CASSSYTETQYF. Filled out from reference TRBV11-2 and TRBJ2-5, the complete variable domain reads EAGVAQSPRYKIIEKRQSVAFWCNPISGHATLYWYQQILGQGPKLLIQFQNNGVVDDSQLPKDRFSAERLKGVDSTLKIQPAKLEDSAVYLCASSSYTETQYFGPGTRLLVL.

The CDR3 region is CASSLDMRLSEQYF. CDR3 sequence (DNA): TGTGCCAGCAGCTTGGACATGAGGCTTAGCGAGCAGTACTTC. The genes are TRBV5-6 and TRBJ2-5, with unresolved D. The DNA end is more similar to TRBJ2-7, so the J call may be wrong. The germline CDR1 and CDR2 sequences are SGHDT and YYEEEE. The CDR3 totals 14 residues.

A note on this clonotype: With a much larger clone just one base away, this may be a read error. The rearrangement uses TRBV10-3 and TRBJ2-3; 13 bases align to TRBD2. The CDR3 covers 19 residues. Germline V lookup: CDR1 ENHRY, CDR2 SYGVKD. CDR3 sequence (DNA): TGTGCCACCCAGAACCTACTTAGTGGACTAGCGGGAGATAAGGATACGCGGTATTTT. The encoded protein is CATQNLLSGLAGDKDTRYF.

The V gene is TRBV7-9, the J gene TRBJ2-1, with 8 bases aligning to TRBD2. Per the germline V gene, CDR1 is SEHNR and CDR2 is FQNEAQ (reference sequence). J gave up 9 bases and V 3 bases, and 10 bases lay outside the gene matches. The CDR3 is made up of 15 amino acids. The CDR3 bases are TGTGCCAGCAGCTTCCCGGCTAGCGGGTCGCCTGAGCAGTTCTTC. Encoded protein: CASSFPASGSPEQFF. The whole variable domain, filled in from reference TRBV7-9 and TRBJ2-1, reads DTGVSQNPRHKITKRGQNVTFRCDPISEHNRLYWYRQTLGQGPEFLTYFQNEAQLEKSRLLSDRFSAERPKGSFSTLEIQRTEQGDSAMYLCASSFPASGSPEQFFGPGTRLTVL.

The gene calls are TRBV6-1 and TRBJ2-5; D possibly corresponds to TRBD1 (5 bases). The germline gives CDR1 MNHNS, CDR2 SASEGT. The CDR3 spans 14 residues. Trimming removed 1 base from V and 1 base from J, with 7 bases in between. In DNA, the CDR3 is TGTGCCAGCAGTGAAGACAGGTCCCAAGAGACCCAGTACTTC. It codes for CASSEDRSQETQYF.

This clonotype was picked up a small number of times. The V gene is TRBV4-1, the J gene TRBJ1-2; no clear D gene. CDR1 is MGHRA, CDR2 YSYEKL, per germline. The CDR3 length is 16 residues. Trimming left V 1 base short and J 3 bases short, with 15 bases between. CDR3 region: CASSQAPVRQDYGYTF. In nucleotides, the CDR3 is TGCGCCAGCAGCCAAGCTCCGGTACGACAAGACTATGGCTACACCTTC.

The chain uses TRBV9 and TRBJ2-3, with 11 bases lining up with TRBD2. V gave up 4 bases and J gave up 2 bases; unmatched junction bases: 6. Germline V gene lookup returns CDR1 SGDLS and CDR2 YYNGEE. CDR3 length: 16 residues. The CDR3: CASSPGTSGYTDTQYF. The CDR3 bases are TGTGCCAGCAGCCCAGGGACTAGCGGTTACACAGATACGCAGTATTTT.

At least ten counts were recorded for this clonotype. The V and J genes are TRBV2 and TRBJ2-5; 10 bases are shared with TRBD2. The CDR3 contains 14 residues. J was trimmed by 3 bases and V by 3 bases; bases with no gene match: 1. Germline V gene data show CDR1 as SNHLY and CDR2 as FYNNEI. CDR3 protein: CASSDLAGEETQYF. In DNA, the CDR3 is TGTGCCAGCAGTGACCTAGCGGGAGAAGAGACCCAGTACTTC.

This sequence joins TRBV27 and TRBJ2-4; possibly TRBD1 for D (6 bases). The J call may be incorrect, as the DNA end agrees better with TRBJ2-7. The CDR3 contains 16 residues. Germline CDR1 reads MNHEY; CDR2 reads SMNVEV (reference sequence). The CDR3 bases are TGTGCCAGCAGTCCCACCCGACAGGTACCCTCCTACGAGCAGTACTTC. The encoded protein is CASSPTRQVPSYEQYF.

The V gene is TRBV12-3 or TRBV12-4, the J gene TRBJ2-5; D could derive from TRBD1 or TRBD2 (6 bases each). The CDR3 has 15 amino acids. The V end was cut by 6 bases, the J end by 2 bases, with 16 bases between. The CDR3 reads CASSVVGGGQETQYF. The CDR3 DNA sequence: TGTGCCAGCAGCGTAGTTGGAGGGGGGCAAGAGACCCAGTACTTC.

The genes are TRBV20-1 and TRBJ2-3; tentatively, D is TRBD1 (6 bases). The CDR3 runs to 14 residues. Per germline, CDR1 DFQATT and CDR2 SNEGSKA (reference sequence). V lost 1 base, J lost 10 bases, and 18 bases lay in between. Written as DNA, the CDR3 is TGCAGTGCTAGAGCGAGAACATCTGGGGGCCCGCAGTATTTT. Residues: CSARARTSGGPQYF.

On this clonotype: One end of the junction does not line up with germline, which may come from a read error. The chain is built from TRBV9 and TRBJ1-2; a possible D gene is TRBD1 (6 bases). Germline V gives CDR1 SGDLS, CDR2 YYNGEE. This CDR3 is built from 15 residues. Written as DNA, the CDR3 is TGTGCCAGCAGCTCAGAGACAAGGGGGATCTATGACTACACCTTC. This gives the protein CASSSETRGIYDYTF.

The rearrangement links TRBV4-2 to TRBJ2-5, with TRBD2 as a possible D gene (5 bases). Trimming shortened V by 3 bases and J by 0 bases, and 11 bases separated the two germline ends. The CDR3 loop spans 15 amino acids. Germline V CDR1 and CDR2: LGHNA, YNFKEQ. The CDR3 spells CASSQPLVDQETQYF. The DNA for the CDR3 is TGTGCCAGCAGCCAGCCACTAGTGGACCAAGAGACCCAGTACTTC.

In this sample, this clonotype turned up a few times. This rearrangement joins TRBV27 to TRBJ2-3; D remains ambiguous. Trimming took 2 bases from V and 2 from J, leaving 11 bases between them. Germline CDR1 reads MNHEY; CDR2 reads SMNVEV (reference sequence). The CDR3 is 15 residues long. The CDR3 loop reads CASSLGQPITDTQYF. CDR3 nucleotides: TGTGCCAGCAGTTTAGGGCAGCCCATCACAGATACGCAGTATTTT.

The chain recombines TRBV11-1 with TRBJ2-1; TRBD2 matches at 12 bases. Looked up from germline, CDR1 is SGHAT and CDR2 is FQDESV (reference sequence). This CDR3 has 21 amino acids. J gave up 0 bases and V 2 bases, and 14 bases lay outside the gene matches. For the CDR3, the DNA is TGTGCCAGCAGCTTACATGGTCGGACTAGCGGGGCCTTAAGCTCCTACAATGAGCAGTTCTTC. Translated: CASSLHGRTSGALSSYNEQFF.

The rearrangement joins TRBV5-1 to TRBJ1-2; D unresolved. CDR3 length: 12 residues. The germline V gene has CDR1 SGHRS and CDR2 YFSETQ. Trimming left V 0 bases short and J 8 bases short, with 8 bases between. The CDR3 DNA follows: TGCGCCAGCAGCTTGGACCTGGGCGGCTACACCTTC. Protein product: CASSLDLGGYTF.

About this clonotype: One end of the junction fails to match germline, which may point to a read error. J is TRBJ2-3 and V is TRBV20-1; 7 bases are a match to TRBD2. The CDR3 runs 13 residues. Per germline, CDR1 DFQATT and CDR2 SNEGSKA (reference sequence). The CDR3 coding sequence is TGCAGTGTTAGAGGGAGGGCTGCAGATACGCAGTATTTT. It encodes CSVRGRAADTQYF.

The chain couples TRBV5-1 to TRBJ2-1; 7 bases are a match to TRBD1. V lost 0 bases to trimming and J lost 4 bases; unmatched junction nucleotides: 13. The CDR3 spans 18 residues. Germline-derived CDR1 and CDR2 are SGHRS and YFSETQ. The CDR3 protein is CASSLARGPMSGYNEQFF. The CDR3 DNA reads TGCGCCAGCAGCTTGGCAAGGGGGCCTATGTCGGGTTACAATGAGCAGTTCTTC.

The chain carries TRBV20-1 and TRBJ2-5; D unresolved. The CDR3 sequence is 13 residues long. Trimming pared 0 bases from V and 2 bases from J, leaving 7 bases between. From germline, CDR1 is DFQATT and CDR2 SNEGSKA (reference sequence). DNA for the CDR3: TGCAGTGCTAGAGATTGGGCTCAAGAGACCCAGTACTTC. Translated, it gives CSARDWAQETQYF.

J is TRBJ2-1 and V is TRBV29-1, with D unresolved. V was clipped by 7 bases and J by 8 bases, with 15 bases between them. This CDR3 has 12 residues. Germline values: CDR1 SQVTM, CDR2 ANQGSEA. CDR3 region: CSALGLGDEQFF. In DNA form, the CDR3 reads TGCAGCGCATTGGGTCTCGGCGATGAGCAGTTCTTC.

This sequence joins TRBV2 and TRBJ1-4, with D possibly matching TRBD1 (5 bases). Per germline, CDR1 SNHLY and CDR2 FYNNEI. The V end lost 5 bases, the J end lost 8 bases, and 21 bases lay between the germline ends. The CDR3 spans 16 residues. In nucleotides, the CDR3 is TGTGCCAGCAGTCTGGAGGGGTCGGTTGGGGAGGAAAAACTGTTTTTT. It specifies CASSLEGSVGEEKLFF.

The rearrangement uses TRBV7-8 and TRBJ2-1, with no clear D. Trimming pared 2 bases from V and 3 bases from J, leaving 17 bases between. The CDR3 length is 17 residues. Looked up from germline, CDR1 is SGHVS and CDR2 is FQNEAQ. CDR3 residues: CASSLFQRQPSYNEQFF. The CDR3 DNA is TGTGCCAGCAGCTTATTCCAGCGTCAGCCGAGCTACAATGAGCAGTTCTTC.

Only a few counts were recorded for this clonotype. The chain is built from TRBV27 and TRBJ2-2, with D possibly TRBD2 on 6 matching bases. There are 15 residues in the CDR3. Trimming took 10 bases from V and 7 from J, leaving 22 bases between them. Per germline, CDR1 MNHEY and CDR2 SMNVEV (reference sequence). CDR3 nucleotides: TGTGCCACCACGAGGAGGGCTTCCCTCGGCGGGGAGCTGTTTTTT. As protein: CATTRRASLGGELFF.

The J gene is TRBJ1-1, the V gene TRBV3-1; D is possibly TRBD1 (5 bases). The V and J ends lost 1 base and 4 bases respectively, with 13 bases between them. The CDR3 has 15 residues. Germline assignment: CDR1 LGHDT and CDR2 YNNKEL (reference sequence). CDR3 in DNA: TGTGCCAGCAGCCAAGGGCGCGGGGGGGGCACTGAAGCTTTCTTT. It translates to CASSQGRGGGTEAFF.

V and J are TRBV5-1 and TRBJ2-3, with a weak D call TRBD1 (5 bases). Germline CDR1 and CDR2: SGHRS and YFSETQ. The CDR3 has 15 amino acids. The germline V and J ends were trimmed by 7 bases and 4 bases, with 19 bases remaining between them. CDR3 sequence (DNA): TGCGCCAGCCACAGTTCGCTTGGGGCGGCAGATACGCAGTATTTT. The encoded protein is CASHSSLGAADTQYF.

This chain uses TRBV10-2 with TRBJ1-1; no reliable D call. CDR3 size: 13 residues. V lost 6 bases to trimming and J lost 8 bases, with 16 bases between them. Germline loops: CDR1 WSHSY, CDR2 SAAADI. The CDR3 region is CASSNENGLEAFF. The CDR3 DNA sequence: TGCGCCAGCAGCAACGAAAACGGATTGGAAGCTTTCTTT.